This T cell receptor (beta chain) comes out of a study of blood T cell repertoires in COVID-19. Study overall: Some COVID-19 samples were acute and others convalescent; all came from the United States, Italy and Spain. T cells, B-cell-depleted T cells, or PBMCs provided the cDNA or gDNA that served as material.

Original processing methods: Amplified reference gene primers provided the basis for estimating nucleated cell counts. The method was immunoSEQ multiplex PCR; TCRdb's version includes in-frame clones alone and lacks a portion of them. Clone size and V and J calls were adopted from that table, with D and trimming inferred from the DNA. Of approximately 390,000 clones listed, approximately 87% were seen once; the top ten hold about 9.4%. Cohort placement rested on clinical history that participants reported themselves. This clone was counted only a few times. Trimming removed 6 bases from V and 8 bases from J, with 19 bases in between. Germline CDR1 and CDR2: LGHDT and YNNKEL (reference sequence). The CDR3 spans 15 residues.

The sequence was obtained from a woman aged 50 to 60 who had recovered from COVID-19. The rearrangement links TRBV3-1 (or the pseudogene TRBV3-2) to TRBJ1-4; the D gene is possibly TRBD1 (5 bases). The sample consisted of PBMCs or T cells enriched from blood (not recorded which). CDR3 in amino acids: CASSPSGGGKEKLFF. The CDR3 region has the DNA TGTGCCAGCAGTCCCTCGGGCGGGGGAAAAGAAAAACTGTTTTTT.